This T cell receptor beta chain was captured by sequencing in a study of blood T cell repertoires in COVID-19. Generated by immunoSEQ multiplex PCR, the TCRdb table keeps only in-frame clones and is missing some. Among roughly 410,000 clones, 89% were seen once, and the ten largest hold 1.5% to 1.7%. CDR1 and CDR2 from the germline V gene are SQVTM and ANQGSEA. The V gene lost 6 bases and the J gene lost 5 bases, with 19 bases spanning the gap. There are 15 residues in the CDR3. Sequencing was carried out using peripheral blood. The source of this sequence is a woman aged 40 to 50 with COVID-19, enrolled during active disease. This chain joins TRBV29-1 and TRBJ2-2; D perhaps matches TRBD2 (7 bases). CDR3 sequence (DNA): TGCAGCGTCCCCGTGGGGAGGGGGGGAACCGGGGAGCTGTTTTTT. This gives the protein CSVPVGRGGTGELFF.